This TCR beta chain derives from a study of blood T cell repertoires in COVID-19. Study in general: In each case, the material was cDNA or gDNA derived from T cells, B-cell-depleted T cells, or PBMCs.

Study members were between about 18 and 90 years old and lived in 24 US regions. A single count supports this clone. Assay: immunoSEQ multiplex PCR; the TCRdb copy retains only in-frame clones and omits some. The sample holds 200,000 or so clones, 80% to 90% seen once. The length of the CDR3 is 17 residues. The specimen sequenced was PBMCs or T cells enriched from blood (not recorded which). The TCR comes from a woman aged 40 to 50 with acute COVID-19. The V gene is TRBV21-1, the J gene TRBJ2-7; the listed D gene, TRBD2, was not tested against the DNA. TRBV21-1 is a documented pseudogene. CDR3 bases: TGTGCCAGCAGACCTCCGTTCCCCCGGGAGTCACGGGACGAGCAGTACTTC. Protein product: CASRPPFPRESRDEQYF.